The 20 T cell receptor beta chains in this list originate from one sample, sequenced in a study of T cell changes during pregnancy in multiple sclerosis. Clones were sequenced by immunoSEQ multiplex PCR, and TCRdb holds only the in-frame ones, with some missing. The sample lists over 45,000 clones, 85% to 90% occurring once. The material was peripheral blood, obtained in the first trimester of pregnancy. The receptors were sampled from a female donor with multiple sclerosis, enrolled in a pregnancy study.

The table lists this clone with a few counts. The V and J genes are TRBV19 and TRBJ1-5; 7 bases match TRBD1. This CDR3 has 15 amino acids. In germline, CDR1 is LNHDA, CDR2 SQIVND (reference sequence). Trimming at V came to 5 bases and at J to 4 bases, leaving 8 bases not matched to a gene. CDR3 in DNA: TGTGCCAGTAGTCCAACAGGGGCTCTGAATCAGCCCCAGCATTTT. Translating gives CASSPTGALNQPQHF.

The rearrangement joins TRBV10-2 to TRBJ2-2, with 10 bases identical to TRBD2. The CDR3 sequence is 14 residues long. Looked up from germline, CDR1 is WSHSY and CDR2 is SAAADI. V lost 6 bases to trimming and J lost 3 bases; unmatched junction nucleotides: 1. CDR3 bases: TGCGCCAGCAGACTAGCGGGGCACACCGGGGAGCTGTTTTTT. It yields the protein CASRLAGHTGELFF.

This clone was seen only once. The V and J genes are TRBV5-6 and TRBJ1-6; tentatively, D is TRBD1 (6 bases). With 2 bases removed from V and 7 bases from J, the gap between germline ends came to 16 bases. Germline CDR1 is SGHDT and CDR2 is YYEEEE. The CDR3 has 16 residues. DNA of the CDR3: TGTGCCAGCAGCTTAGGCCCAGGGGAAGGGAATTCACCCCTCCACTTT. Translating gives CASSLGPGEGNSPLHF.

The rearrangement joins TRBV5-4 to TRBJ2-5; possible D gene TRBD2, 6 bases. This CDR3 is 13 amino acids long. Trimming took 5 bases from V and 5 from J, leaving 13 bases between them. Germline V CDR1 and CDR2: SGHNT, YYREEE (reference sequence). In DNA, the CDR3 is TGTGCCAGCAGTTCGTCAGGAGGGGAGACCCAGTACTTC. Translating it yields CASSSSGGETQYF.

The rearrangement links TRBV4-3 to TRBJ1-4; 7 bases align to TRBD1. This CDR3 contains 16 residues. With 0 bases clipped from V and 4 bases from J, the junction kept 5 bases outside the gene matches. Germline V gene lookup returns CDR1 LGHNA and CDR2 YSLEER. This chain's CDR3 is CASSQEKGAINEKLFF. Here the CDR3 DNA reads TGCGCCAGCAGCCAAGAAAAGGGGGCCATTAATGAAAAACTGTTTTTT.

The CDR3 DNA reads TGTGCCATCGCCGGCGGGGGGTGCACAGATACGCAGTATTTT. This sequence encodes CAIAGGGCTDTQYF. V is TRBV10-3 and J is TRBJ2-3, with TRBD2 identical over 8 bases. V was clipped by 8 bases and J by 1 base; unmatched bases: 5. The germline V gene encodes CDR1 ENHRY and CDR2 SYGVKD. CDR3 length equals 14 residues.

As DNA, the CDR3 is TGTGCCAGCAGCTCGACAGGGGGCGTGGGCGATGAGCAGTTCTTC. Translation: CASSSTGGVGDEQFF. The chain carries TRBV7-8 and TRBJ2-1, with 10 bases fitting TRBD1. Germline V lookup: CDR1 SGHVS, CDR2 FQNEAQ. The CDR3 has 15 residues. V trimming: 4 bases; J trimming: 8 bases; junction bases outside the gene matches: 8. Full variable domain (missing parts from reference TRBV7-8 and TRBJ2-1): GAGVSQSPRYKVAKRGQDVALRCDPISGHVSLFWYQQALGQGPEFLTYFQNEAQLDKSGLPSDRFFAERPEGSVSTLKIQRTQQEDSAVYLCASSSTGGVGDEQFFGPGTRLTVL.

The chain uses TRBV7-9 and TRBJ2-1, with 8 bases aligning to TRBD1. Germline V lookup: CDR1 SEHNR, CDR2 FQNEAQ (reference sequence). CDR3 length: 14 residues. J gave up 7 bases and V 4 bases, and 6 bases lay outside the gene matches. The CDR3, as DNA: TGTGCCAGCAGCTCCTGGACAGGGAGGAATGAGCAGTTCTTC. Its translation is CASSSWTGRNEQFF.

CDR3 DNA sequence: TGTGCCAGCAGCCCTAGACAGGGGGTCCTAACTAATGAAAAACTGTTTTTT. This encodes CASSPRQGVLTNEKLFF. This chain connects TRBV7-2 to TRBJ1-4, with 9 nucleotides matching TRBD1. This CDR3 contains 17 residues. Germline CDR1 is SGHTA and CDR2 is FQGNSA. J lost 1 base, V lost 5 bases, and 8 bases had no gene match.

This clone was counted a few times. This same CDR3 is encoded by further DNA sequences in the sample. The chain employs TRBV18 and TRBJ1-2; possibly TRBD1 for D (5 bases). The CDR3 is made up of 14 amino acids. The V end lost 2 bases, the J end lost 5 bases, and 12 bases lay between the germline ends. CDR1 KGHSH and CDR2 LQKENI come from the germline V gene. The CDR3 DNA is TGTGCCAGCTCACCAGGGCAGGAGGGGTATGGCTACACCTTC. This translates into CASSPGQEGYGYTF.

The chain carries TRBV30 and TRBJ2-7; D might be TRBD1 (6 bases). Germline lookup yields CDR1 GTSNPN and CDR2 SVGIG (reference sequence). The V gene lost 2 bases and the J gene lost 5 bases, with 16 bases spanning the gap. The CDR3 runs to 14 residues. CDR3 region: CAWSRTERPHEQYF. The CDR3 nucleotides are TGTGCCTGGAGTAGGACAGAAAGGCCCCACGAGCAGTACTTC. Filled out from reference TRBV30 and TRBJ2-7, the complete variable domain reads SQTIHQWPATLVQPVGSPLSLECTVEGTSNPNLYWYRQAAGRGLQLLFYSVGIGQISSEVPQNLSASRPQDRQFILSSKKLLLSDSGFYLCAWSRTERPHEQYFGPGTRLTVT.

The table lists this clone with a count of one. The genes are TRBV19 and TRBJ1-4; 8 nucleotides agree with TRBD1. The germline gives CDR1 LNHDA, CDR2 SQIVND (reference sequence). V shed 6 bases, J shed 3 bases, and the junction held 6 bases outside the gene matches. The CDR3 covers 15 residues. For the CDR3, the DNA is TGTGCCAGTAGAGACAGGGGAGCGGCTAATGAAAAACTGTTTTTT. This translates into CASRDRGAANEKLFF.

CDR3: CASSPGSSNYGYTF. CDR3 DNA sequence: TGTGCCAGCAGCCCAGGGTCTTCAAACTATGGCTACACCTTC. The chain is built from TRBV11-2 and TRBJ1-2, with D perhaps TRBD1 (5 bases). CDR1 is SGHAT, CDR2 FQNNGV, per germline. There are 14 residues in the CDR3. V shed 5 bases and J shed 2 bases, with 12 bases lying between them. The variable domain in full, completed from reference TRBV11-2 and TRBJ1-2, reads EAGVAQSPRYKIIEKRQSVAFWCNPISGHATLYWYQQILGQGPKLLIQFQNNGVVDDSQLPKDRFSAERLKGVDSTLKIQPAKLEDSAVYLCASSPGSSNYGYTFGSGTRLTVV.

This chain connects TRBV7-9 to TRBJ2-1; maybe TRBD2 (6 bases). The CDR3 contains 15 residues. The germline V gene encodes CDR1 SEHNR and CDR2 FQNEAQ (reference sequence). V gave up 3 bases and J gave up 7 bases, with 16 bases separating them. CDR3 nucleotides: TGTGCCAGCAGCTTGCGAGGGAGGCTTGAAAATGAGCAGTTCTTC. Translation gives CASSLRGRLENEQFF.

The chain links TRBV7-2 to TRBJ1-3, with 8 bases lining up with TRBD1. The germline CDR1 and CDR2 sequences are SGHTA and FQGNSA. With V trimmed by 2 bases and J by 0 bases, 6 bases remained unmatched. There are 17 residues in the CDR3. For the CDR3, the DNA is TGTGCCAGCAGCTTACCGCGGACAGGGCTCTCTGGAAACACCATATATTTT. It is translated as CASSLPRTGLSGNTIYF.

The gene calls are TRBV9 and TRBJ1-5; tentative D call: TRBD1 (6 bases). V was shortened by 4 bases and J by 5 bases, with 13 bases between the two germline ends. Germline V gene data show CDR1 as SGDLS and CDR2 as YYNGEE. The CDR3 length is 14 residues. CDR3 DNA sequence: TGTGCCAGCAGCCAGGGGTTCGGCGATCAGCCCCAGCATTTT. This translates into CASSQGFGDQPQHF.

The V gene is TRBV19, the J gene TRBJ1-6; possible D gene TRBD1, 6 bases. Germline V gene sequence: CDR1 LNHDA, CDR2 SQIVND (reference sequence). V lost 4 bases and J 9 bases, leaving 19 bases between the germline ends. CDR3 length equals 16 residues. CDR3 sequence (DNA): TGTGCCAGTAGTACGAGGCGGGGGCAGGGCGGTTCACCCCTCCACTTT. This gives the protein CASSTRRGQGGSPLHF.

The rearrangement uses TRBV19 and TRBJ2-7; 11 positions agree with TRBD1. Germline lookup yields CDR1 LNHDA and CDR2 SQIVND (reference sequence). V trimming: 5 bases; J trimming: 6 bases; junction bases outside the gene matches: 9. This CDR3 contains 15 residues. The CDR3 DNA sequence: TGTGCCAGTAGTCTCCGCGGGACAGGGGGGAGCGAGCAGTACTTC. This translates into CASSLRGTGGSEQYF. The full variable domain, with the rest looked up from reference TRBV19 and TRBJ2-7, is DGGITQSPKYLFRKEGQNVTLSCEQNLNHDAMYWYRQDPGQGLRLIYYSQIVNDFQKGDIAEGYSVSREKKESFPLTVTSAQKNPTAFYLCASSLRGTGGSEQYFGPGTRLTVT.

This clone has only one observation. V gene TRBV7-9 combines with J gene TRBJ2-7; TRBD2 agrees at 8 bases. The CDR3 runs to 15 residues. Trimming cost V 5 bases and J 0 bases; bases outside gene matches: 6. Germline CDR1 SEHNR, CDR2 FQNEAQ (reference sequence). CDR3 amino acids: CASSLGLVVSYEQYF. The CDR3 DNA follows: TGTGCCAGCAGCCTGGGACTAGTCGTCTCCTACGAGCAGTACTTC. Supplemented by reference TRBV7-9 and TRBJ2-7, the full variable domain reads DTGVSQNPRHKITKRGQNVTFRCDPISEHNRLYWYRQTLGQGPEFLTYFQNEAQLEKSRLLSDRFSAERPKGSFSTLEIQRTEQGDSAMYLCASSLGLVVSYEQYFGPGTRLTVT.

This chain connects TRBV6-5 to TRBJ2-3, with 7 bases matching TRBD2. The CDR3 runs to 15 residues. Trimming at V came to 8 bases and at J to 6 bases, leaving 14 bases not matched to a gene. Germline-derived CDR1 and CDR2 are MNHEY and SVGAGI. This CDR3 reads CASGGATSRPDTQYF. CDR3 bases: TGTGCCAGCGGTGGGGCGACTAGCAGGCCGGATACGCAGTATTTT.